One and the same sample provided the 3 T cell receptor beta chains below, sequenced in a study of shared clonotypes between healthy human individuals (dated by TCRdb to the early 2020s). Receptors were amplified or captured by the immunoSEQ multiplex PCR assay. TCRdb mirrors the immuneACCESS table, restricted to in-frame sequences. Some clones are absent from its copies; in checked studies, under half trace to an unresolved V gene, and the reason for the others is unknown. The sample table lists 450,000 to 650,000 clones, roughly 72% of them with a count of one. The ten largest make up approximately 12% of the sample. Sequencing input: PBMCs. These receptors were collected from a woman aged 40 to 49 in good health. Some clones in this sample may be carry-over from other donors' samples.

The V call is TRBV18, the J call TRBJ2-3; a weak D match, TRBD2 (7 bases). Germline-derived CDR1 and CDR2 are KGHSH and LQKENI. V was clipped by 1 base and J by 4 bases, with 12 bases between them. CDR3 size: 15 residues. The CDR3 sequence is CASSPQRGGPDTQYF. As DNA, the CDR3 is TGTGCCAGCTCACCACAGAGGGGGGGGCCAGATACGCAGTATTTT. The variable domain in full, completed from reference TRBV18 and TRBJ2-3, reads NAGVMQNPRHLVRRRGQEARLRCSPMKGHSHVYWYRQLPEEGLKFMVYLQKENIIDESGMPKERFSAEFPKEGPSILRIQQVVRGDSAAYFCASSPQRGGPDTQYFGPGTRLTVL.

The chain uses TRBV30 and TRBJ2-1; D perhaps matches TRBD1 (5 bases). Looked up from germline, CDR1 is GTSNPN and CDR2 is SVGIG (reference sequence). This CDR3 has 13 amino acids. V lost 3 bases to trimming and J lost 4 bases, with 10 bases between them. DNA for the CDR3: TGTGCCTGGAGCCAGACAGAATACAATGAGCAGTTCTTC. Amino acid sequence: CAWSQTEYNEQFF.

V gene TRBV2 combines with J gene TRBJ1-3; possibly TRBD1 for D (6 bases). Germline CDR1 SNHLY, CDR2 FYNNEI. This CDR3 is built from 16 residues. The V end was cut by 4 bases, the J end by 2 bases, with 15 bases between. CDR3 DNA: TGTGCCAGCAGTGTGTCACAGGGAGGGGCTGGAAACACCATATATTTT. It specifies CASSVSQGGAGNTIYF.